These 13 T cell receptor beta chains share one sample of origin, sequenced in a study of blood T cell repertoires in COVID-19. Sequenced by immunoSEQ multiplex PCR; TCRdb stores in-frame clones only, minus some. The sample contains over 95,000 clones, 70% to 85% of which appear only once. The sequencing sample was made of peripheral blood. These TCRs come from a woman aged 55-69 years with acute or convalescent COVID-19.

Here the CDR3 DNA reads TGCAGCGTCAACCTTTGGGAAAAGCGGGGGGAACCCACAGATACGCAGTATTTT. Its protein product is CSVNLWEKRGEPTDTQYF. The rearrangement links TRBV29-1 to TRBJ2-3, with 9 nucleotides matching TRBD2. V gave up 6 bases and J gave up 2 bases; unmatched junction bases: 18. The CDR3 spans 18 residues. The V gene's germline CDR1 is SQVTM and CDR2 ANQGSEA.

The V and J genes are TRBV6-1 and TRBJ2-2; TRBD1 agrees at 7 bases. The J segment lost 6 bases and the V segment lost 1 base, leaving 5 bases of the junction unmatched. CDR1 and CDR2 from the germline V gene are MNHNS and SASEGT. There are 15 residues in the CDR3. In DNA, the CDR3 is TGTGCCAGCAGTGAAGACACAGGGGTTCCCGGGGAGCTGTTTTTT. Translating it yields CASSEDTGVPGELFF.

The rearrangement uses TRBV18 and TRBJ1-4, with TRBD1 matching over 11 bases. CDR1 and CDR2 (germline): KGHSH, LQKENI. Trimming took 6 bases from V and 1 from J; bases not matched to a gene: 4. The CDR3 length is 16 residues. The CDR3 here is CASSGQGAGTNEKLFF. DNA for the CDR3: TGTGCCAGCTCTGGACAGGGGGCTGGAACTAATGAAAAACTGTTTTTT.

The V and J genes are TRBV7-9 and TRBJ2-7; tentative D call: TRBD1 (5 bases). The CDR3 sequence is 17 residues long. The germline V gene encodes CDR1 SEHNR and CDR2 FQNEAQ (reference sequence). The V end was cut by 4 bases, the J end by 5 bases, with 24 bases between. CDR3 residues: CASSSTPWAGPKDEQYF. The CDR3 DNA sequence: TGTGCCAGCAGCTCCACCCCCTGGGCAGGGCCTAAGGACGAGCAGTACTTC.

This clone was seen more than once but under ten times. In nucleotides, the CDR3 is TGTGCCTGGTCGAGGGACAGGGGGCGTCCGGGCACTGAAGCTTTCTTT. Translated, it gives CAWSRDRGRPGTEAFF. The genes are TRBV30 and TRBJ1-1, with TRBD1 matching 12 bases. Germline CDR1 and CDR2: GTSNPN and SVGIG (reference sequence). With 5 bases clipped from V and 4 bases from J, the junction kept 11 bases outside the gene matches. The CDR3 sequence is 16 residues long.

This clone is a singleton in its sample. The chain combines TRBV7-8 with TRBJ2-5; weak D call: TRBD2 (5 bases). CDR3 size: 13 residues. The germline V and J ends were trimmed by 6 bases and 2 bases, with 10 bases remaining between them. CDR1 and CDR2 (germline): SGHVS, FQNEAQ. CDR3 residues: CASSPTRQETQYF. The CDR3 bases are TGTGCCAGCAGTCCTACTAGGCAAGAGACCCAGTACTTC. Complete variable domain (other parts from reference TRBV7-8 and TRBJ2-5): GAGVSQSPRYKVAKRGQDVALRCDPISGHVSLFWYQQALGQGPEFLTYFQNEAQLDKSGLPSDRFFAERPEGSVSTLKIQRTQQEDSAVYLCASSPTRQETQYFGPGTRLLVL.

The chain joins TRBV27 to TRBJ2-5; tentatively, D is TRBD2 (6 bases). The CDR3 loop spans 14 amino acids. Trimming pared 5 bases from V and 4 bases from J, leaving 14 bases between. In germline, CDR1 is MNHEY, CDR2 SMNVEV (reference sequence). CDR3 amino acids: CASSAGPKGETQYF. As DNA, the CDR3 is TGTGCCAGCAGTGCGGGGCCCAAGGGAGAGACCCAGTACTTC.

The gene calls are TRBV6-1 and TRBJ1-5; 10 bases map to TRBD1. In germline, CDR1 is MNHNS, CDR2 SASEGT. The CDR3 runs to 15 residues. V trimming: 6 bases; J trimming: 6 bases; junction bases outside the gene matches: 8. CDR3 in amino acids: CASSRGQGNAQPQHF. CDR3 DNA: TGTGCCAGCAGCCGGGGACAGGGGAACGCTCAGCCCCAGCATTTT.

The rearrangement links TRBV10-3 to TRBJ2-7, with 12 bases that match TRBD1. This CDR3 is 14 amino acids long. The V and J ends lost 7 bases and 7 bases, in that order; junction bases with no gene match: 8. CDR1 and CDR2 from the germline V gene are ENHRY and SYGVKD. CDR3 in DNA: TGTGCCATCAAGGAGGGACAGGGGGCGGGTGAGCAGTACTTC. It is translated as CAIKEGQGAGEQYF.

The rearrangement joins TRBV30 to TRBJ1-5, with D perhaps TRBD1 (5 bases). Germline V gene lookup returns CDR1 GTSNPN and CDR2 SVGIG (reference sequence). The CDR3 has 13 residues. V was shortened by 7 bases and J by 3 bases, with 13 bases between the two germline ends. Here the CDR3 reads CASNTGFNQPQHF. In nucleotides, the CDR3 is TGTGCCTCGAACACAGGTTTCAATCAGCCCCAGCATTTT.

The V and J genes are TRBV24-1 and TRBJ2-5; TRBD2 agrees at 8 bases. The CDR3 has 17 residues. CDR1 and CDR2 (germline): KGHDR, SFDVKD. Germline trimming cut 6 bases from V and 7 bases from J; bases unmatched to any gene: 18. Written as DNA, the CDR3 is TGTGCCACCAGTAGCCCCGCAGGGCGGGGGGCTGAAGGGACCCAGTACTTC. Protein sequence: CATSSPAGRGAEGTQYF.

This sequence joins TRBV4-3 and TRBJ2-3, with 7 bases matching TRBD1. Per the germline V gene, CDR1 is LGHNA and CDR2 is YSLEER. This CDR3 region has 14 residues. After removal of 4 bases from V and 2 bases from J, the junction contained 3 bases not matched to a gene. CDR3 protein: CASSLGQVTDTQYF. CDR3 sequence (DNA): TGCGCCAGCAGCCTAGGACAGGTCACAGATACGCAGTATTTT.

V is TRBV6-5 and J is TRBJ2-5; 8 nucleotides align to TRBD2. After removal of 5 bases from V and 4 bases from J, the junction contained 3 bases not matched to a gene. CDR3 length: 13 amino acids. Germline assignment: CDR1 MNHEY and CDR2 SVGAGI. The CDR3, as DNA: TGTGCCAGCAGTCGTCGGGGGGGAGAGACCCAGTACTTC. Residues: CASSRRGGETQYF.